The 26 T cell receptor beta chains below come from one sample, sequenced in a study of blood T cells in healthy people across ages (dated by TCRdb to 2015 to 2017). Libraries were prepared through 5' RACE. TCRdb shows the sequencer as Illumina HiSeq 2500. A second roughly 6 to 11 cycle PCR used a sample-barcoded 5' primer and a J-beta primer mix. Using fastp at Q25 and MiXCR, TCRdb reprocessed the public reads and kept productive beta chains. Rows are combined by CDR3 protein, so each entry shows the most common genes and DNA. This sample is represented by 1 million or so distinct CDR3 sequences; almost 25% of them were singletons. The top ten constitute approximately 0.7% of the sample. These data are also associated with another study on T cells of mothers and their children.

Sample: blood. The receptors here all came from a girl aged 2-10 years in good health.

The J gene is TRBJ2-7, the V gene TRBV10-3; a weak D match, TRBD2 (5 bases). V gave up 2 bases and J gave up 5 bases, with 10 bases separating them. From germline, CDR1 is ENHRY and CDR2 SYGVKD. The length of the CDR3 is 13 residues. This CDR3 reads CAISEGKEDEQYF. The CDR3 DNA sequence: TGTGCCATCAGTGAGGGTAAGGAGGACGAGCAGTACTTC.

This chain joins TRBV20-1 and TRBJ2-3; 7 nucleotides agree with TRBD2. Germline-derived CDR1 and CDR2 are DFQATT and SNEGSKA (reference sequence). This CDR3 has 11 amino acids. V gave up 5 bases and J gave up 12 bases; unmatched junction bases: 8. The CDR3 DNA sequence: TGCAGTGCTGAGGCTAGCGGACTCCAGTATTTT. Amino acid sequence: CSAEASGLQYF.

The chain links TRBV28 to TRBJ2-2; TRBD2 agrees at 11 bases. CDR3 length: 16 residues. Per germline, CDR1 MDHEN and CDR2 SYDVKM. Unmatched junction bases numbered 4, after V lost 1 base and J lost 6 bases. The CDR3 DNA reads as TGTGCCAGCAGTTTATCGGTAGCGGGAGGGCCCGGGGAGCTGTTTTTT. It codes for CASSLSVAGGPGELFF.

CDR3 sequence reads: CASRIAGSSYEQYF. CDR3 sequence (DNA): TGTGCCAGCAGGATAGCGGGCAGCTCCTACGAGCAGTACTTC. V usage is TRBV3-1 and J usage is TRBJ2-7; the match to TRBD2 covers 7 bases. Germline values: CDR1 LGHDT, CDR2 YNNKEL (reference sequence). With 6 bases clipped from V and 0 bases from J, the junction kept 5 bases outside the gene matches. CDR3 length: 14 amino acids.

Comments on this clonotype: One end of the junction varies from germline; a read error may be responsible. The CDR3 protein is CASSASLWQPSGANVPTF. The CDR3, as DNA: TGTGCCAGCAGCGCCTCTTTGTGGCAGCCCTCTGGGGCCAACGTCCCGACTTTC. The V gene is TRBV5-6, the J gene TRBJ2-6; maybe TRBD1 (5 bases). This CDR3 is 18 amino acids long. The V gene's germline CDR1 is SGHDT and CDR2 YYEEEE.

This clonotype was counted between two and nine times. The genes are TRBV13 and TRBJ1-1; 7 positions match TRBD1. V was pared by 8 bases and J by 3 bases, with 12 bases of the junction left unmatched. The CDR3 extends over 15 amino acids. Germline V gene sequence: CDR1 PRHDT, CDR2 FYEKMQ (reference sequence). The CDR3 protein is CASGTGASLDTEAFF. DNA for the CDR3: TGTGCCAGCGGCACAGGGGCTAGTTTGGACACTGAAGCTTTCTTT. Full variable domain (missing parts from reference TRBV13 and TRBJ1-1): AAGVIQSPRHLIKEKRETATLKCYPIPRHDTVYWYQQGPGQDPQFLISFYEKMQSDKGSIPDRFSAQQFSDYHSELNMSSLELGDSALYFCASGTGASLDTEAFFGQGTRLTVV.

This clonotype was seen only a few times. The rearrangement uses TRBV6-2 or TRBV6-3 and TRBJ2-1, with 9 nucleotides matching TRBD2. Unmatched junction bases numbered 5, after V lost 6 bases and J lost 5 bases. The CDR3 is 14 amino acids. Germline CDR1 MNHEY, CDR2 SVGEGT. The CDR3 bases are TGTGCCAGCAGGCCAAGACTAGCGGACAATGAGCAGTTCTTC. This gives the protein CASRPRLADNEQFF.

V gene TRBV14 combines with J gene TRBJ2-5; maybe TRBD1 (6 bases). The DNA end is more similar to TRBJ2-7, so the J call may be wrong. CDR1 is SGHDN, CDR2 FVKESK, per germline. The CDR3 has 15 amino acids. In DNA, the CDR3 is TGTGCCAGCAGCCAGAGGCTCAGGGACATCTACGAGCAGTACTTC. It yields the protein CASSQRLRDIYEQYF.

In this sample, this clonotype turned up a few times. The chain recombines TRBV20-1 with TRBJ1-6; D gene unclear. The CDR3 is 14 residues long. Germline loops: CDR1 DFQATT, CDR2 SNEGSKA (reference sequence). V lost 4 bases to trimming and J lost 6 bases, with 13 bases between them. CDR3 protein: CSATWTGSNSPLHF. CDR3 nucleotide sequence: TGCAGTGCTACCTGGACCGGGAGTAATTCACCCCTCCACTTT.

This chain connects TRBV3-1 to TRBJ1-1; D uncertain. From germline, CDR1 is LGHDT and CDR2 YNNKEL (reference sequence). The CDR3 has 12 residues. Trimming left V 3 bases short and J 3 bases short, with 5 bases between. CDR3 in DNA: TGTGCCAGCAGCCATGGGGACACTGAAGCTTTCTTT. It translates to CASSHGDTEAFF.

The chain couples TRBV12-3 or TRBV12-4 to TRBJ2-5; either TRBD1 or TRBD2 may fit D (6 bases each). Deletions cut 1 base from V and 0 bases from J, with 15 bases between. This CDR3 contains 17 residues. The CDR3 coding sequence is TGTGCCAGCAGTTTAGTTTCGGGGGCGAGGTACCAAGAGACCCAGTACTTC. Encoded protein: CASSLVSGARYQETQYF.

This clonotype came up a few times. V usage is TRBV7-2 and J usage is TRBJ1-2, with 7 positions matching TRBD1. This CDR3 has 15 residues. The germline CDR1 and CDR2 sequences are SGHTA and FQGNSA. Trimming removed 6 bases from V and 8 bases from J; junction bases left unmatched: 15. The CDR3 protein is CASSSTNTGAEGYTF. CDR3 DNA: TGTGCCAGCAGTTCTACAAATACAGGGGCCGAAGGCTACACCTTC.

This clonotype was counted between two and nine times. At one end the junction does not follow the germline gene, possibly because of a read error. J is TRBJ1-4 and V is TRBV18; 7 bases match TRBD1. The CDR3 extends over 18 amino acids. Germline CDR1 and CDR2: KGHSH and LQKENI. In DNA, the CDR3 is TGTGCCAGCTCTCCGCTTTGGGGACAGTTTGCAACTAATGAAAAACTGGTTTTT. It codes for CASSPLWGQFATNEKLVF.

This rearrangement joins TRBV5-1 to TRBJ2-7; a weak D match, TRBD1 (5 bases). Between the trimmed V and J ends, which lost 4 bases and 4 bases, there was a span of 15 bases. CDR3 length: 14 amino acids. Germline V CDR1 and CDR2: SGHRS, YFSETQ. In DNA, the CDR3 is TGCGCCAGCAGCCCAGGGAACGTGGCGTACGAGCAGTACTTC. Encoded protein: CASSPGNVAYEQYF.

This clonotype was seen more than once but under ten times. The chain uses TRBV29-1 and TRBJ1-3, with 7 bases fitting TRBD1. CDR1 is SQVTM, CDR2 ANQGSEA, per germline. The CDR3 has 15 amino acids. J gave up 7 bases and V 4 bases, and 13 bases lay outside the gene matches. CDR3 loop: CSVAGTDFMRNTIYF. DNA of the CDR3: TGCAGCGTTGCTGGGACAGATTTTATGAGGAACACCATATATTTT.

This clonotype was found a few times. The genes are TRBV5-1 and TRBJ1-2; tentative D call: TRBD1 (5 bases). V shed 5 bases and J shed 4 bases, with 18 bases lying between them. The CDR3 spans 15 residues. Germline V CDR1 and CDR2: SGHRS, YFSETQ. The CDR3 here is CASRKARDSGYGYTF. The CDR3, as DNA: TGCGCCAGCAGGAAAGCCCGGGACTCGGGCTATGGCTACACCTTC.

A few counts support this clonotype. This chain links TRBV4-1 with TRBJ1-1; no reliable D call. The CDR3 loop spans 16 amino acids. V was shortened by 1 base and J by 0 bases, with 12 bases between the two germline ends. Germline lookup yields CDR1 MGHRA and CDR2 YSYEKL. CDR3 residues: CASSQGDSPLNTEAFF. In DNA form, the CDR3 reads TGCGCCAGCAGCCAAGGAGACTCACCCTTGAACACTGAAGCTTTCTTT.

The chain couples TRBV12-3 or TRBV12-4 to TRBJ1-6, with D unresolved. Trimming removed 3 bases at V and 12 bases at J, with 6 bases between. This CDR3 contains 11 residues. The CDR3 nucleotides read TGTGCCAGCAGTTTTTCGGGACCCCTCCACTTT. As protein: CASSFSGPLHF.

This clonotype was seen a few times. This chain joins TRBV7-9 and TRBJ1-1, with unresolved D. The CDR3 spans 14 residues. Trimming stripped 7 bases from V and 1 base from J, with 13 bases between. Germline V gives CDR1 SEHNR, CDR2 FQNEAQ (reference sequence). The CDR3 spells CASTPREENTEAFF. CDR3 DNA sequence: TGTGCCAGCACTCCTCGTGAGGAGAACACTGAAGCTTTCTTT.

This clonotype was recorded at least ten times. The rearrangement uses TRBV28 and TRBJ2-7; no firm D call. With 2 bases removed from V and 0 bases from J, the gap between germline ends came to 8 bases. The germline V gene encodes CDR1 MDHEN and CDR2 SYDVKM. The CDR3 length is 14 residues. CDR3: CASSLAPSSYEQYF. The CDR3 coding sequence is TGTGCCAGCAGTTTAGCGCCGAGCTCCTACGAGCAGTACTTC.

Only a few counts were recorded for this clonotype. J is TRBJ1-1 and V is TRBV11-2; 8 bases align to TRBD1. The germline V gene has CDR1 SGHAT and CDR2 FQNNGV. The CDR3 covers 16 residues. J gave up 1 base and V 5 bases, and 9 bases lay outside the gene matches. CDR3 in DNA: TGTGCCAGCAGCCCATGGGTACAGGGGGGGAACACTGAAGCTTTCTTT. This sequence encodes CASSPWVQGGNTEAFF.

This clonotype was counted only a few times. CDR3 region: CASSQPGRETQYF. CDR3 nucleotides: TGCGCCAGCAGCCAACCGGGGCGGGAGACCCAGTACTTC. V is TRBV4-1 and J is TRBJ2-5, with D perhaps assigned TRBD1 or TRBD2 (5 bases each). The germline V gene has CDR1 MGHRA and CDR2 YSYEKL. This CDR3 comprises 13 residues. V was shortened by 2 bases and J by 5 bases, with 9 bases between the two germline ends.

In its sample, this clonotype was seen a few times. This chain connects TRBV20-1 to TRBJ2-1, with 7 bases identical to TRBD2. This CDR3 has 15 amino acids. Germline V gene sequence: CDR1 DFQATT, CDR2 SNEGSKA (reference sequence). Trimming removed 7 bases from V and 5 bases from J; junction bases left unmatched: 14. The CDR3 bases are TGCAGTGTTCCGAAACCAGCGGGGAAGAACAATGAGCAGTTCTTC. Protein sequence: CSVPKPAGKNNEQFF.

This clonotype has a handful of counts. The chain links TRBV12-3 or TRBV12-4 to TRBJ2-1; TRBD2 matches 15 bases. The CDR3 has 15 residues. Germline trimming cut 5 bases from V and 8 bases from J; bases unmatched to any gene: 4. CDR3 sequence: CASSNGLAGGDEQFF. The CDR3 DNA reads TGTGCCAGCAGTAATGGACTAGCGGGAGGGGATGAGCAGTTCTTC.

The count of this clonotype is one. V usage is TRBV28 and J usage is TRBJ2-7; D may be TRBD1 (5 bases). The V end was cut by 2 bases, the J end by 4 bases, with 12 bases between. The length of the CDR3 is 14 residues. Germline CDR1 MDHEN, CDR2 SYDVKM. In DNA, the CDR3 is TGTGCCAGCAGTTTACCAGGGCGGAAGTACGAGCAGTACTTC. This gives the protein CASSLPGRKYEQYF.

The chain recombines TRBV20-1 with TRBJ2-7, with TRBD2 matching over 7 bases. Trimming removed 6 bases from V and 6 bases from J; junction bases left unmatched: 11. Germline CDR1 reads DFQATT; CDR2 reads SNEGSKA (reference sequence). The CDR3 covers 13 residues. CDR3 sequence reads: CSATRAGAGEQYF. The CDR3, as DNA: TGCAGTGCCACCAGGGCGGGAGCGGGCGAGCAGTACTTC.